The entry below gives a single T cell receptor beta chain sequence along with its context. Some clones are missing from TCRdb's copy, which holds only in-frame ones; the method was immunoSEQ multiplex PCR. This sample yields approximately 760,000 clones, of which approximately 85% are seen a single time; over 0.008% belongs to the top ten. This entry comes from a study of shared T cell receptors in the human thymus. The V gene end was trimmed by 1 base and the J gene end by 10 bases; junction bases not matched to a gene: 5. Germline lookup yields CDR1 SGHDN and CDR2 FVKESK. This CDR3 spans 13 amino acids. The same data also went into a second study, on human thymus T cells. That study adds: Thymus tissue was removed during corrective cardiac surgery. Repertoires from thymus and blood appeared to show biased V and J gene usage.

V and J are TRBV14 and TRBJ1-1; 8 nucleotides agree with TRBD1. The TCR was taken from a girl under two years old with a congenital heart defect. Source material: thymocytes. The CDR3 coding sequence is TGTGCCAGCAGCCAAGCAGGGGGCGCAGCAGCTTTCTTT. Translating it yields CASSQAGGAAAFF. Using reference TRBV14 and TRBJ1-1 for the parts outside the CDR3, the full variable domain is EAGVTQFPSHSVIEKGQTVTLRCDPISGHDNLYWYRRVMGKEIKFLLHFVKESKQDESGMPNNRFLAERTGGTYSTLKVQPAELEDSGVYFCASSQAGGAAAFFGQGTRLTVV.